This T cell receptor beta chain was found in a study of CD8 T cells in Susac syndrome. Study-level points and caveats: The authors acknowledged that the study's TCR sequencing and HLA analysis involved relatively few individuals.

The CDR3 consists of 15 residues. The V gene lost 6 bases and the J gene lost 4 bases, with 19 bases spanning the gap. Germline loops: CDR1 MDHEN, CDR2 SYDVKM. Details on this clonotype: Its target is unknown.

CD8+ and CD4+ T cells from blood underwent TCR beta sequencing. CD8+ and CD4+ T cells were negatively isolated; TEMRA cells were FACS-enriched. The authors reverse transcribed roughly 0.45 to 1 ug RNA with random hexamers. By means of immunoSEQ multiplex PCR, TCR beta CDR3 spanning 54 Vbeta and 13 Jbeta underwent amplification. Via MiXCR, TCRdb re-called the immunoSEQ multiplex PCR reads, giving one row per CDR3 protein. The sample contains about 250,000 distinct CDR3 sequences, 90% to 95% of which appear only once. The genes are TRBV28 and TRBJ2-7, with D possibly being TRBD1 or TRBD2 (5 bases each). Sequencing was carried out using CD4+ T cells from PBMCs. This sequence originates from a human donor with multiple sclerosis. Written as DNA, the CDR3 is TGTGCCAGCAGCCCCATCGGAGGCAGGGTATACGAGCAGTACTTC. Protein product: CASSPIGGRVYEQYF.